In its sample, the clone carrying this T cell receptor beta chain was seen a few times. The antigen remains unidentified. This entry comes from a study of T-cell memory formation after mild COVID-19. Overall study findings and caveats: Pre-infection memory harbored some responding clones, suggesting cross-reactive memory joined.

There are 15 residues in the CDR3. The germline CDR1 and CDR2 sequences are MGHRA and YSYEKL. Trimming took off 0 bases at V and 1 base at J, with 9 bases between the two ends. The TCR alpha and TCR beta cDNA libraries, bearing sample barcodes and UMIs, were generated by 5'RACE using constant-segment primers. TCRdb used MiXCR to reprocess the 5' RACE reads, holding one entry per CDR3 protein. The table has about 130,000 distinct CDR3 sequences, about 6.5% seen once. The chain combines TRBV4-1 with TRBJ2-5, with a tentative D call TRBD2 (5 bases). The sequence was collected from an adult woman who had mild COVID-19 (a few samples of this study predate the infection). Cell type and time point are not known. The sample was PBMCs or a T cell subset sorted from them (not recorded which). CDR3 nucleotides: TGCGCCAGCAGCCAAGATAGGAGCGGCCAAGAGACCCAGTACTTC. Amino acid sequence: CASSQDRSGQETQYF.